The clone carrying this T cell receptor beta chain was detected many times. Its antigen is unidentified. It was template switching that added a universal primer site, and there were unique molecular identifiers on the cDNA. TCRdb used MiXCR to reprocess the 5' RACE reads, holding one entry per CDR3 protein. The table has 300,000 to 400,000 distinct CDR3 sequences, 9% to 10% seen once. This sample is drawn from a study of identical twins. The CDR3 runs to 12 residues. Germline values: CDR1 SQVTM, CDR2 ANQGSEA. Trimming stripped 3 bases from V and 1 base from J, with 6 bases between. Study-wide results and limits: Cross-sectional statistical analysis was relied on for the conclusions, without the same donors being followed. The more abundant beta clonotypes in cord blood had fewer insertions, and memory repertoires did not show this. An excess of low generation probability was shown by twin-shared out-of-frame alpha sequences.

This receptor was obtained from a woman in her forties or fifties in good health. Input material: naive T cells sorted from blood. This chain uses TRBV29-1 with TRBJ2-5; D ambiguous. The CDR3 here is CSVEGTQETQYF. The DNA of the CDR3 is TGCAGCGTTGAGGGTACCCAAGAGACCCAGTACTTC.